Shown below are 7 T cell receptor beta chains from a single sample sequenced in a study of blood T cell repertoires in COVID-19. The data were produced by immunoSEQ multiplex PCR, yet TCRdb's version contains in-frame clones alone and is incomplete. Of roughly 160,000 clones in the sample, roughly nine tenths are singletons; the top ten hold roughly 25%. The sequenced material came from peripheral blood. These receptors were collected from a man in his 60s with acute or convalescent COVID-19.

The chain carries TRBV2 and TRBJ1-1; 8 nucleotides line up with TRBD1. The CDR3 has 13 residues. V shed 6 bases and J 14 bases; nucleotides not matched to a gene: 14. Germline CDR1 SNHLY, CDR2 FYNNEI. CDR3 in DNA: TGTGCCAGCAGCCTTTTAGCCGAGGGACAGGCCTTCTTT. Translated: CASSLLAEGQAFF.

The V and J genes are TRBV11-2 and TRBJ1-2; 9 bases line up with TRBD1. Germline CDR1 SGHAT, CDR2 FQNNGV. The CDR3 is 14 residues long. Trimming removed 5 bases from V and 2 bases from J; junction bases left unmatched: 3. CDR3 sequence: CASSPGTGNYGYTF. The DNA of the CDR3 is TGTGCCAGCAGCCCCGGGACAGGGAACTATGGCTACACCTTC.

The V gene is TRBV4-3, the J gene TRBJ2-5; the match to TRBD1 covers 9 bases. CDR1 is LGHNA, CDR2 YSLEER, per germline. This CDR3 comprises 15 residues. V trimming: 1 base; J trimming: 5 bases; junction bases outside the gene matches: 5. CDR3 region: CASSQGQGVAETQYF. In DNA, the CDR3 is TGCGCCAGCAGCCAAGGACAGGGGGTGGCGGAGACCCAGTACTTC.

The chain joins TRBV19 to TRBJ1-4; 8 bases agree with TRBD1. Looked up from germline, CDR1 is LNHDA and CDR2 is SQIVND (reference sequence). The CDR3 has 13 amino acids. The V and J ends lost 7 bases and 7 bases, in that order; junction bases with no gene match: 5. The CDR3 DNA reads as TGTGCCAGTACGCCAGGGGGCCTTGAAAAACTGTTTTTT. Translation gives CASTPGGLEKLFF.

The V call is TRBV7-8, the J call TRBJ1-5; tentatively, D is TRBD1 (5 bases). Trimming took off 5 bases at V and 4 bases at J, with 9 bases between the two ends. The germline V gene has CDR1 SGHVS and CDR2 FQNEAQ. The CDR3 contains 13 residues. CDR3 protein: CASSTGRNQPQHF. The CDR3 DNA reads TGTGCCAGCAGCACAGGACGAAATCAGCCCCAGCATTTT.

The V call is TRBV28, the J call TRBJ2-7, with TRBD1 as a possible D gene (5 bases). Looked up from germline, CDR1 is MDHEN and CDR2 is SYDVKM. This CDR3 has 11 residues. V lost 8 bases, J lost 6 bases, and 11 bases lay in between. CDR3 in DNA: TGTGCCAGCCGAAGGACAAGCGAGCAGTACTTC. It yields the protein CASRRTSEQYF.

The chain links TRBV11-2 to TRBJ2-2; 14 bases line up with TRBD2. The CDR3 is made up of 16 amino acids. Germline CDR1 and CDR2: SGHAT and FQNNGV. The V gene end was trimmed by 5 bases and the J gene end by 9 bases; junction bases not matched to a gene: 8. Here the CDR3 DNA reads TGTGCCAGCAGCCTCGGGACTAGCGGGGGTACTCGGGAGCTGTTTTTT. The encoded protein is CASSLGTSGGTRELFF.